This T cell receptor beta chain was recorded in a study of blood T cell repertoires in COVID-19. Generated by immunoSEQ multiplex PCR, the TCRdb table keeps only in-frame clones and is missing some. The sample contains 250,000 to 300,000 clones, around nine tenths of which appear only once. This clone has a handful of counts. This CDR3 region has 19 residues. Germline values: CDR1 KGHSH, CDR2 LQKENI. V was clipped by 6 bases and J by 2 bases, with 29 bases between them. This clonotype was sampled from a woman aged 25 to 39 with COVID-19, enrolled during active disease. The sequenced sample consisted of peripheral blood. The chain recombines TRBV18 with TRBJ2-7, with TRBD1 as a possible D gene (6 bases). The CDR3 region is CASSALPGQGTQITYEQYF. The CDR3 region has the DNA TGTGCCAGCTCTGCCCTGCCGGGACAAGGAACTCAAATAACCTACGAGCAGTACTTC.